The clone carrying this TCR beta chain was counted at least ten times. The sample comes from a study of blood T cells in healthy people across ages. Turning to the study itself: Template switching recovered approximately one barcoded beta molecule for every two T cells.

The use of a sample-barcoded 5' primer and a J-beta primer mix characterized a second PCR of roughly 6 to 11 cycles. TCRdb processed the 5' RACE reads anew with MiXCR; each CDR3 protein has one entry. The table includes around 870,000 distinct CDR3 sequences, under 30% detected once. The germline V gene encodes CDR1 SGHRS and CDR2 YFSETQ. The CDR3 extends over 13 amino acids. The germline V and J ends were trimmed by 4 bases and 3 bases, with 11 bases remaining between them. Sequences were obtained from blood. The receptor's source is a woman of 80 years or more in good health. This chain connects TRBV5-1 to TRBJ2-7; the D gene is possibly TRBD1 (6 bases). CDR3 bases: TGCGCCAGCAGCCCCCGGGACATCTACGAGCAGTACTTC. Translated, it gives CASSPRDIYEQYF.